The 28 T cell receptor beta chains below were found in one sample sequenced in a study of blood T cell repertoires in COVID-19. The assay was immunoSEQ multiplex PCR, and TCRdb's table has in-frame clones only and misses some. The table lists some 80,000 clones, around 87% of them singletons. The material sequenced was peripheral blood. These receptors were obtained from an elderly man with active or convalescent COVID-19.

V gene TRBV15 combines with J gene TRBJ1-5; D gene uncertain. Trimming left V 0 bases short and J 7 bases short, with 7 bases between. The germline V gene encodes CDR1 LNHNV and CDR2 YYDKDF (reference sequence). The CDR3 covers 13 residues. The CDR3 nucleotides are TGTGCCACCAGCAGAGATTGGGAGCAGCCCCAGCATTTT. This codes for CATSRDWEQPQHF.

The DNA of the CDR3 is TGTGCAAGTCGCCAGCGAAACAGGGGCGGTAGTAGTGAAGCTTTCTTT. Its protein is CASRQRNRGGSSEAFF. The V and J genes are TRBV12-2 and TRBJ1-1; the table's D call TRBD1 went unverified against the DNA. TRBV12-2 is listed as a pseudogene. The CDR3 is made up of 16 amino acids.

The rearrangement uses TRBV19 and TRBJ1-1, with 7 bases lining up with TRBD1. Trimming took 6 bases from V and 0 from J; bases not matched to a gene: 4. Germline V gene sequence: CDR1 LNHDA, CDR2 SQIVND (reference sequence). The CDR3 length is 14 residues. The CDR3: CASRTGTVNTEAFF. DNA of the CDR3: TGTGCCAGTAGGACCGGGACAGTGAACACTGAAGCTTTCTTT. The whole variable domain, remainder taken from reference TRBV19 and TRBJ1-1, is DGGITQSPKYLFRKEGQNVTLSCEQNLNHDAMYWYRQDPGQGLRLIYYSQIVNDFQKGDIAEGYSVSREKKESFPLTVTSAQKNPTAFYLCASRTGTVNTEAFFGQGTRLTVV.

The rearrangement joins TRBV7-2 to TRBJ2-7; the D gene is possibly TRBD2 (5 bases). The ends were cut back, 7 bases at V and 7 bases at J, with 11 bases in the middle. This CDR3 has 11 amino acids. CDR1 and CDR2 (germline): SGHTA, FQGNSA. The CDR3 DNA follows: TGTGCCAGCAACAAACCGGGGGAGCAGTACGTC. Its protein is CASNKPGEQYV.

This clone was recorded only once. The V gene is TRBV9, the J gene TRBJ2-5; 10 nucleotides line up with TRBD2. CDR1 SGDLS and CDR2 YYNGEE come from the germline V gene. The CDR3 loop spans 16 amino acids. The V segment lost 0 bases and the J segment 2 bases; nucleotides outside the gene matches: 4. Here the CDR3 reads CASSVAERGGQETQYF. Written as DNA, the CDR3 is TGTGCCAGCAGCGTAGCGGAGCGGGGGGGACAAGAGACCCAGTACTTC.

The chain employs TRBV28 and TRBJ1-5; 12 bases match TRBD1. CDR1 and CDR2 from the germline V gene are MDHEN and SYDVKM. The ends lost 3 bases at V and 8 bases at J; junction bases unmatched: 8. The CDR3 covers 16 residues. The CDR3 sequence is CASSLTGQGAGKPQHF. CDR3 sequence (DNA): TGTGCCAGCAGTTTGACGGGACAGGGGGCCGGGAAGCCCCAGCATTTT.

The genes are TRBV5-1 and TRBJ1-3, with 7 bases aligning to TRBD1. Germline CDR1 reads SGHRS; CDR2 reads YFSETQ. The CDR3 contains 14 residues. V shed 1 base, J shed 10 bases, and the junction held 8 bases outside the gene matches. The CDR3 DNA follows: TGCGCCAGCAGCTTGAGGACGGAGACAGGGACCATATATTTT. It specifies CASSLRTETGTIYF.

The rearrangement joins TRBV5-4 to TRBJ2-3; maybe TRBD1 (6 bases). Germline V gene data show CDR1 as SGHNT and CDR2 as YYREEE (reference sequence). The CDR3 spans 16 residues. V gave up 4 bases and J gave up 3 bases, with 18 bases separating them. The CDR3, as DNA: TGTGCCAGCAGCCTGGGGGCGCAACGAAAGACAGATACGCAGTATTTT. This translates into CASSLGAQRKTDTQYF. The variable domain in full, completed from reference TRBV5-4 and TRBJ2-3, reads ETGVTQSPTHLIKTRGQQVTLRCSSQSGHNTVSWYQQALGQGPQFIFQYYREEENGRGNFPPRFSGLQFPNYSSELNVNALELDDSALYLCASSLGAQRKTDTQYFGPGTRLTVL.

This clone appeared a few times. The chain uses TRBV28 and TRBJ1-1; D remains unclear. CDR1 and CDR2 (germline): MDHEN, SYDVKM. This CDR3 contains 14 residues. Trimming stripped 6 bases from V and 2 bases from J, with 13 bases between. CDR3 bases: TGTGCCAGCAGGACGGAGGATAGTAACACTGAAGCTTTCTTT. As protein: CASRTEDSNTEAFF.

This chain connects TRBV19 to TRBJ2-5; tentative D call: TRBD1 (6 bases). Germline loops: CDR1 LNHDA, CDR2 SQIVND (reference sequence). The CDR3 spans 18 residues. The germline V and J ends were trimmed by 4 bases and 3 bases, with 24 bases remaining between them. The CDR3 is CASSTPQGGPPSKETQYF. The CDR3 region has the DNA TGTGCCAGTAGTACCCCACAAGGGGGACCACCATCTAAAGAGACCCAGTACTTC. The full variable domain, completed using reference TRBV19 and TRBJ2-5, is DGGITQSPKYLFRKEGQNVTLSCEQNLNHDAMYWYRQDPGQGLRLIYYSQIVNDFQKGDIAEGYSVSREKKESFPLTVTSAQKNPTAFYLCASSTPQGGPPSKETQYFGPGTRLLVL.

The V and J genes are TRBV6-5 and TRBJ2-1, with 7 bases lining up with TRBD2. Germline trimming cut 4 bases from V and 5 bases from J; bases unmatched to any gene: 8. The CDR3 spans 15 residues. Per germline, CDR1 MNHEY and CDR2 SVGAGI. Here the CDR3 DNA reads TGTGCCAGCAGTTTCATGGTAGCGGGTAACAATGAGCAGTTCTTC. This gives the protein CASSFMVAGNNEQFF.

The rearrangement uses TRBV5-1 and TRBJ2-6, with unresolved D. The CDR3 consists of 16 residues. Germline V gene sequence: CDR1 SGHRS, CDR2 YFSETQ. Trimming left V 3 bases short and J 1 base short, with 11 bases between. The CDR3 DNA is TGCGCCAGCAGCTATAGCTTTATATCTGGGGCCAACGTCCTGACTTTC. Protein product: CASSYSFISGANVLTF.

This CDR3 is CASSPTGGHEQYV. CDR3 bases: TGTGCCAGCAGCCCGACAGGGGGCCACGAGCAGTACGTC. The V call is TRBV7-9, the J call TRBJ2-7, with 10 bases fitting TRBD1. V shed 5 bases and J 5 bases; nucleotides not matched to a gene: 3. Germline CDR1 reads SEHNR; CDR2 reads FQNEAQ (reference sequence). The CDR3 extends over 13 amino acids.

This clone was detected only once. The gene calls are TRBV21-1 and TRBJ2-7; TRBD2 is the table's D call and was not checked against the DNA. TRBV21-1 is classified as a pseudogene. CDR3 length: 11 amino acids. CDR3 nucleotides: TGTGCCAGCACCGTTCTCTCCGAGCAGTACGTC. It encodes CASTVLSEQYV.

This rearrangement joins TRBV18 to TRBJ1-5; maybe TRBD1 (6 bases). Germline V gene lookup returns CDR1 KGHSH and CDR2 LQKENI. V lost 6 bases and J 2 bases, leaving 11 bases between the germline ends. The CDR3 length is 14 residues. The CDR3 reads CASSYRDGNQPQHF. The CDR3 DNA reads as TGTGCCAGCTCGTACAGGGATGGCAATCAGCCCCAGCATTTT.

The CDR3 DNA follows: TGTGCCAGCAGCCCACGGGACTTGTACAATGAGCAGTTCTTC. It yields the protein CASSPRDLYNEQFF. The chain combines TRBV7-9 with TRBJ2-1; TRBD2 is a possible D gene (6 bases). This CDR3 region has 14 residues. The V gene lost 5 bases and the J gene lost 4 bases, with 12 bases spanning the gap. Germline V CDR1 and CDR2: SEHNR, FQNEAQ (reference sequence).

The V gene is TRBV6-5, the J gene TRBJ1-6, with a tentative D call TRBD1 (5 bases). The CDR3 sequence is 13 residues long. Germline values: CDR1 MNHEY, CDR2 SVGAGI. Trimming took 8 bases from V and 8 from J, leaving 13 bases between them. The CDR3 loop is CASLTRGDSPLHF. DNA of the CDR3: TGTGCCAGCCTGACTAGGGGTGATTCACCCCTCCACTTT.

V is TRBV18 and J is TRBJ2-1, with 15 bases lining up with TRBD2. The CDR3 spans 15 residues. Germline V gene lookup returns CDR1 KGHSH and CDR2 LQKENI. The junction had 2 bases not matched to a gene; V was cut back by 5 bases and J by 6 bases. The CDR3 bases are TGTGCCAGCTCAAGGACTAGCGGGAGGGGCAATGAGCAGTTCTTC. This encodes CASSRTSGRGNEQFF.

V is TRBV19 and J is TRBJ2-1, with a weak D call TRBD2 (5 bases). The CDR3 contains 14 residues. V lost 5 bases and J lost 0, with 8 bases in between. Germline V gene lookup returns CDR1 LNHDA and CDR2 SQIVND (reference sequence). The CDR3 DNA sequence: TGTGCCAGTAGTGTGGGGAGCTCCTACAATGAGCAGTTCTTC. Protein: CASSVGSSYNEQFF.

There are a few counts of this clone. This rearrangement joins TRBV11-2 to TRBJ1-1, with 7 bases that match TRBD1. CDR3 size: 14 residues. Looked up from germline, CDR1 is SGHAT and CDR2 is FQNNGV. The trim removed 5 bases at V and 5 bases at J, leaving 8 bases unmatched. The CDR3 reads CASSLRQGLTEAFF. The CDR3 coding sequence is TGTGCCAGCAGCCTAAGACAGGGTCTTACTGAAGCTTTCTTT.

The genes are TRBV6-6 and TRBJ2-1; tentative D call: TRBD2 (6 bases). The CDR3 contains 16 residues. The germline gives CDR1 MNHNY, CDR2 SVGAGI (reference sequence). Trimming removed 0 bases at V and 6 bases at J, with 15 bases between. CDR3: CASSYSRPGAGNEQFF. As DNA, the CDR3 is TGTGCCAGCAGTTACTCGAGGCCGGGAGCCGGCAATGAGCAGTTCTTC.

V gene TRBV3-1 (or the pseudogene TRBV3-2) combines with J gene TRBJ1-6; no clear D gene. This CDR3 region has 16 residues. Trimming shortened V by 4 bases and J by 9 bases, and 19 bases separated the two germline ends. Germline CDR1 reads LGHDT; CDR2 reads YNNKEL (reference sequence). As DNA, the CDR3 is TGTGCCAGCAGCCCCGGGCCTTCAGTCGAGGGTTCACCCCTCCACTTT. This codes for CASSPGPSVEGSPLHF.

The CDR3 loop is CASSPQGGGYGYTF. CDR3 DNA sequence: TGTGCCAGCAGCCCCCAGGGGGGAGGCTATGGCTACACCTTC. The chain has TRBV5-8 and TRBJ1-2; 7 bases match TRBD1. Per the germline V gene, CDR1 is SGHTS and CDR2 is YDEGEE. The CDR3 is 14 residues long. Trimming removed 4 bases from V and 4 bases from J; junction bases left unmatched: 7.

This clone showed up just once. V gene TRBV5-1 combines with J gene TRBJ2-6; D not resolved. The V gene lost 2 bases and the J gene lost 0 bases, with 12 bases spanning the gap. This CDR3 spans 17 amino acids. Germline V gives CDR1 SGHRS, CDR2 YFSETQ. The CDR3 DNA reads as TGCGCCAGCAGCTTTGGGCAAGGAATCTCTGGGGCCAACGTCCTGACTTTC. This sequence encodes CASSFGQGISGANVLTF.

CDR3 sequence: CAIRGGPTATF. CDR3 bases: TGTGCCATCAGGGGGGGGCCCACGGCAACCTTC. The chain couples TRBV12-3 or TRBV12-4 to TRBJ1-2, with 7 positions matching TRBD1. This CDR3 is 11 amino acids long. The ends lost 10 bases at V and 14 bases at J; junction bases unmatched: 13.

This sequence joins TRBV29-1 and TRBJ2-2; D may be TRBD1 (6 bases). Looked up from germline, CDR1 is SQVTM and CDR2 is ANQGSEA. Trimming removed 6 bases from V and 7 bases from J, with 15 bases in between. The CDR3 has 13 residues. CDR3 loop: CSVSGQGSGELFF. The DNA of the CDR3 is TGCAGCGTGTCGGGACAAGGCAGCGGGGAGCTGTTTTTT.

This chain joins TRBV11-2 and TRBJ1-2, with 8 positions matching TRBD1. V shed 5 bases and J 6 bases; nucleotides not matched to a gene: 8. Germline V gives CDR1 SGHAT, CDR2 FQNNGV. CDR3 size: 14 residues. In DNA, the CDR3 is TGTGCCAGCAGCCCGGGACAGGCATTCAATGGCTACACCTTC. Translation gives CASSPGQAFNGYTF.

The chain employs TRBV19 and TRBJ1-4; 9 nucleotides match TRBD1. There are 15 residues in the CDR3. Trimming cost V 5 bases and J 7 bases; bases outside gene matches: 8. Germline lookup yields CDR1 LNHDA and CDR2 SQIVND (reference sequence). The CDR3 nucleotides are TGTGCCAGTAGTGTGGACAGGGGATTCGGTGAAAAACTGTTTTTT. It specifies CASSVDRGFGEKLFF.